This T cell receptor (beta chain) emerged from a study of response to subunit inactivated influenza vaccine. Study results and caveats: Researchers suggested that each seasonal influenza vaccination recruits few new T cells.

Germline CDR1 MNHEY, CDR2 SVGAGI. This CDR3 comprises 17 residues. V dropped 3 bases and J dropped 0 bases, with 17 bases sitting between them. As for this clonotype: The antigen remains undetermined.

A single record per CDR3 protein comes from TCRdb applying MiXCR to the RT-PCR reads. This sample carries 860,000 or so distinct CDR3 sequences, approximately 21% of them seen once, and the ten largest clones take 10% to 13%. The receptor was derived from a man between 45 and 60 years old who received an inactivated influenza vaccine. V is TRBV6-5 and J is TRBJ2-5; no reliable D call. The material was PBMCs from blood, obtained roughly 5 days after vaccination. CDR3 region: CASSYFPRAEYQETQYF. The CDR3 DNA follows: TGTGCCAGCAGTTATTTCCCTAGAGCTGAGTACCAAGAGACCCAGTACTTC.